Each of the 19 T cell receptor beta chains below was sequenced from the same sample in a study of naive and memory T cell subsets. An oligonucleotide containing a UMI was ligated to the 3' end of TCR cDNA. Four PCR rounds used nested alpha and beta constant region primers plus the SP2 primer. TCRdb reprocessed the 5' RACE reads with MiXCR, giving one entry per CDR3 protein. The table records roughly 30,000 distinct CDR3 sequences, 16% of them present only once. The receptor source for this set is a female donor in good health.

The chain combines TRBV7-2 with TRBJ2-1, with 12 bases identical to TRBD2. The junction had 8 bases not matched to a gene; V was cut back by 5 bases and J by 0 bases. The CDR3 covers 18 residues. Germline V lookup: CDR1 SGHTA, CDR2 FQGNSA. Here the CDR3 reads CASSRGLAGRSSYNEQFF. In DNA, the CDR3 is TGTGCCAGCAGCCGGGGACTAGCGGGTCGTAGCTCCTACAATGAGCAGTTCTTC.

This clonotype was seen repeatedly, ten times or more. The rearrangement links TRBV14 to TRBJ2-2, with TRBD1 identical over 9 bases. V dropped 1 base and J dropped 6; count of bases not matched to a gene: 12. CDR1 and CDR2 from the germline V gene are SGHDN and FVKESK. The CDR3 totals 18 residues. DNA for the CDR3: TGTGCCAGCAGCCAAGTCCGACCGGGACAGGGCGCTTCCGGGGAGCTGTTTTTT. Amino acids: CASSQVRPGQGASGELFF.

V is TRBV6-6 and J is TRBJ2-7, with D unresolved. V lost 7 bases, J lost 3 bases, and 13 bases lay in between. The germline CDR1 and CDR2 sequences are MNHNY and SVGAGI (reference sequence). The CDR3 is 13 residues long. Here the CDR3 DNA reads TGTGCCAGCACCTCTACTGGGTACTACGAGCAGTACTTC. Its protein is CASTSTGYYEQYF.

This clonotype came up many times. The rearrangement joins TRBV7-9 to TRBJ1-1; D is unresolved. The CDR3 spans 12 residues. CDR1 and CDR2 (germline): SEHNR, FQNEAQ (reference sequence). V was trimmed by 5 bases and J by 4 bases, leaving 8 bases between them. The CDR3 region is CASSPPPTEAFF. The CDR3 DNA reads TGTGCCAGCAGCCCCCCCCCCACTGAAGCTTTCTTT.

This clonotype was recorded at least ten times. This chain links TRBV11-2 with TRBJ1-1, with D possibly being TRBD1 (6 bases). This CDR3 has 15 residues. Trimming stripped 2 bases from V and 3 bases from J, with 13 bases between. The germline V gene encodes CDR1 SGHAT and CDR2 FQNNGV. The CDR3: CASSLNGGAYTEAFF. CDR3 DNA sequence: TGTGCCAGCAGCTTAAATGGGGGCGCGTACACTGAAGCTTTCTTT.

V is TRBV20-1 and J is TRBJ2-3; TRBD2 aligns across 8 bases. CDR3 length: 16 amino acids. Germline V gene data show CDR1 as DFQATT and CDR2 as SNEGSKA (reference sequence). Trimming cost V 0 bases and J 1 base; bases outside gene matches: 6. For the CDR3, the DNA is TGCAGTGCTAGAGACACTGTGACTAGCGGCACAGATACGCAGTATTTT. This gives the protein CSARDTVTSGTDTQYF.

The gene calls are TRBV12-5 and TRBJ2-5; TRBD1 might be the D (6 bases). V was clipped by 6 bases and J by 1 base, with 15 bases between them. Germline V CDR1 and CDR2: LGHNT, FRNRAP. CDR3 length: 15 residues. The CDR3 DNA sequence: TGTGCTAGTGGCCCCGGACAGACGAGCCAAGAGACCCAGTACTTC. Protein sequence: CASGPGQTSQETQYF.

V and J are TRBV7-2 and TRBJ2-7; the match to TRBD2 covers 9 bases. CDR1 is SGHTA and CDR2 is FQGNSA in the germline V gene. The ends lost 5 bases at V and 4 bases at J; junction bases unmatched: 6. The CDR3 consists of 14 residues. Here the CDR3 DNA reads TGTGCCAGCAGCCCGGGACTAGCCTGGTACGAGCAGTACTTC. This gives the protein CASSPGLAWYEQYF.

This clonotype was counted many times. V usage is TRBV29-1 and J usage is TRBJ2-1; 10 nucleotides align to TRBD2. This CDR3 contains 14 residues. The V gene end was trimmed by 5 bases and the J gene end by 8 bases; junction bases not matched to a gene: 9. From germline, CDR1 is SQVTM and CDR2 ANQGSEA. Here the CDR3 DNA reads TGCAGCGTTCCGAGCGGGGGGGCTTCCGATGAGCAGTTCTTC. This encodes CSVPSGGASDEQFF.

There are a few counts of this clonotype. The genes are TRBV6-4 and TRBJ1-5; possibly TRBD1 for D (5 bases). The V and J ends lost 4 bases and 2 bases respectively, with 9 bases between them. CDR1 is MRHNA, CDR2 SNTAGT, per germline. This CDR3 is 14 amino acids long. The CDR3: CASSAQEGNQPQHF. The CDR3 DNA reads as TGTGCCAGCAGTGCACAGGAGGGCAATCAGCCCCAGCATTTT.

This clonotype has only a few counts. This rearrangement joins TRBV6-4 to TRBJ2-3; TRBD2 agrees at 10 bases. The CDR3 contains 15 residues. Germline V gene sequence: CDR1 MRHNA, CDR2 SNTAGT. The trim removed 2 bases at V and 4 bases at J, leaving 3 bases unmatched. The DNA of the CDR3 is TGTGCCAGCAGTGACGAAGCGGGGGGGCCAGATACGCAGTATTTT. Its translation: CASSDEAGGPDTQYF.

Worth noting for this clonotype: A much bigger clone sits one base away, suggesting this may be a read error. The V gene is TRBV20-1, the J gene TRBJ1-1, with D uncertain. Germline V lookup: CDR1 DFQATT, CDR2 SNEGSKA (reference sequence). The V end lost 7 bases, the J end lost 1 base, and 7 bases lay between the germline ends. The CDR3 totals 11 residues. CDR3 sequence reads: CSVQRNTEAFF. The CDR3, as DNA: TGCAGTGTTCAGAGGAACACTGAAGCTTTCTTT.

The chain is built from TRBV12-3 or TRBV12-4 and TRBJ2-3; D is unclear. The V gene lost 6 bases and the J gene lost 2 bases, with 18 bases spanning the gap. There are 16 residues in the CDR3. CDR3 bases: TGTGCCAGCAGCTCTGGATGGCCGGCCACCACAGATACGCAGTATTTT. Protein product: CASSSGWPATTDTQYF.

The chain recombines TRBV5-1 with TRBJ2-1; weak D call: TRBD1 (5 bases). V lost 0 bases and J 10 bases, leaving 5 bases between the germline ends. The CDR3 spans 11 residues. The germline V gene has CDR1 SGHRS and CDR2 YFSETQ. CDR3 coding DNA: TGCGCCAGCAGCTTGGAGGGGGAGCAGTTCTTC. Encoded protein: CASSLEGEQFF.

This chain uses TRBV5-1 with TRBJ2-7, with TRBD1 matching over 8 bases. Per germline, CDR1 SGHRS and CDR2 YFSETQ. There are 14 residues in the CDR3. V lost 5 bases and J lost 7; bases outside the gene matches: 11. CDR3 sequence: CASRDGQGCEEQYF. CDR3 nucleotides: TGCGCCAGCAGGGATGGACAGGGTTGCGAGGAGCAGTACTTC.

This clonotype is medium-sized within its sample. The chain joins TRBV20-1 to TRBJ1-1; D is unresolved. V was shortened by 4 bases and J by 7 bases, with 10 bases between the two germline ends. CDR1 and CDR2 (germline): DFQATT, SNEGSKA (reference sequence). This CDR3 comprises 11 residues. The CDR3 region has the DNA TGCAGTGCTACAAACAGCAATGAAGCTTTCTTT. Amino acid sequence: CSATNSNEAFF.

This clonotype was recorded many times. The V call is TRBV5-5, the J call TRBJ2-5; 11 bases align to TRBD1. V shed 4 bases, J shed 4 bases, and the junction held 12 bases outside the gene matches. The CDR3 is made up of 17 amino acids. Germline V gene lookup returns CDR1 SGHKS and CDR2 YYEKEE (reference sequence). CDR3 sequence (DNA): TGTGCCAGCAGCGCCGGACAGGGGGCCTGGCCCAGAGAGACCCAGTACTTC. Protein sequence: CASSAGQGAWPRETQYF.

This clonotype was counted ten times or more. The rearrangement joins TRBV11-1 to TRBJ1-1; no definite D call. V lost 3 bases, J lost 3 bases, and 14 bases lay in between. The CDR3 loop spans 15 amino acids. CDR1 and CDR2 (germline): SGHAT, FQDESV (reference sequence). The CDR3 region is CASSFAGVGDTEAFF. The DNA of the CDR3 is TGTGCCAGCAGCTTTGCGGGAGTCGGGGACACTGAAGCTTTCTTT.

This clonotype was picked up many times. This chain links TRBV20-1 with TRBJ2-1; 10 positions agree with TRBD2. This CDR3 region has 15 residues. CDR1 and CDR2 from the germline V gene are DFQATT and SNEGSKA (reference sequence). V lost 6 bases and J lost 4; bases outside the gene matches: 9. The CDR3 nucleotides read TGCAGTGCCCCTTCGAGCGGGGGGGCATACAATGAGCAGTTCTTC. It encodes CSAPSSGGAYNEQFF.